This passage covers 11 T cell receptor beta chains from one sample sequenced in a study of spatial heterogeneity in lung cancer. General study findings and limits: Tumor mutation count correlated with how many alpha and beta TCRs expanded intratumorally.

MiXCR, applied by TCRdb to the 5' RACE reads, yields one record per CDR3 protein. The repertoire consists of roughly 28,000 distinct CDR3 sequences, with under 8.5% occurring once and the leading ten covering approximately 23%. Their antigens are not known. Time point in this sample: sample taken at primary tumor resection. The source was lung tumor tissue, collected at surgery. These receptors all stem from a male donor with early-stage non-small cell lung cancer.

This clonotype is medium-sized in the sample. The chain uses TRBV6-2 or TRBV6-3 and TRBJ2-1; D might be TRBD1 or TRBD2, each matching 5 bases. CDR1 is MNHEY, CDR2 SVGEGT, per germline. CDR3 size: 14 residues. Trimming removed 7 bases from V and 3 bases from J, with 13 bases in between. DNA for the CDR3: TGTGCCAGCACCCCTCGGGGCCGCTACAATGAGCAGTTCTTC. Translated, it gives CASTPRGRYNEQFF.

This clonotype is categorized as medium-sized. The rearrangement links TRBV6-5 to TRBJ1-2; D is possibly TRBD1 (5 bases). Germline loops: CDR1 MNHEY, CDR2 SVGAGI. There are 12 residues in the CDR3. Between the trimmed V and J ends, which lost 6 bases and 14 bases, there was a span of 19 bases. The DNA for the CDR3 is TGTGCCAGCAGACCGGGGACGGCCCCGATGACCTTC. Protein sequence: CASRPGTAPMTF.

At least ten counts were recorded for this clonotype. This chain links TRBV6-6 with TRBJ2-5; TRBD1 matches at 7 bases. Trimming at V came to 2 bases and at J to 5 bases, leaving 11 bases not matched to a gene. This CDR3 is 16 amino acids long. Germline loops: CDR1 MNHNY, CDR2 SVGAGI (reference sequence). In nucleotides, the CDR3 is TGTGCCAGCAGTTACCCGCGACAGGGAAGGGGGGAGACCCAGTACTTC. Protein: CASSYPRQGRGETQYF.

This clonotype has a count of ten or more. The gene calls are TRBV15 and TRBJ1-5; no clear D. Trimming stripped 3 bases from V and 3 bases from J, with 12 bases between. CDR1 and CDR2 (germline): LNHNV, YYDKDF (reference sequence). The CDR3 totals 15 residues. The CDR3 sequence is CATSSSYGHNQPQHF. Written as DNA, the CDR3 is TGTGCCACCAGCAGTAGTTACGGGCACAATCAGCCCCAGCATTTT.

The CDR3 protein is CASSSPRGGAGTTDTQYF. The CDR3 DNA is TGTGCCAGCAGCTCCCCCCGGGGCGGAGCGGGGACCACAGATACGCAGTATTTT. The genes are TRBV11-2 and TRBJ2-3; 7 nucleotides match TRBD2. Germline V CDR1 and CDR2: SGHAT, FQNNGV. CDR3 length equals 18 residues. V lost 4 bases to trimming and J lost 2 bases; unmatched junction nucleotides: 15.

At least ten counts were recorded for this clonotype. The V and J genes are TRBV6-2 or TRBV6-3 and TRBJ2-7, with D possibly TRBD1 on 8 matching bases. Deletions cut 2 bases from V and 5 bases from J, with 16 bases between. In germline, CDR1 is MNHEY, CDR2 SVGEGT. There are 15 residues in the CDR3. The CDR3 is CASSYRDRGGHEQYF. In nucleotides, the CDR3 is TGTGCCAGCAGTTACCGAGACAGGGGAGGGCACGAGCAGTACTTC.

This clonotype was detected many times. This chain uses TRBV7-2 with TRBJ2-5, with D hard to call. The CDR3 has 13 residues. Germline loops: CDR1 SGHTA, CDR2 FQGNSA. V was trimmed by 5 bases and J by 2 bases, leaving 9 bases between them. CDR3 amino acids: CASSQNFQETQYF. Written as DNA, the CDR3 is TGTGCCAGCAGCCAAAATTTTCAAGAGACCCAGTACTTC.

The chain joins TRBV18 to TRBJ2-6, with 7 nucleotides matching TRBD1. The CDR3 is 16 residues long. Losses at the gene ends were 2 bases for V and 0 bases for J; bases not matched to a gene: 1. Germline loops: CDR1 KGHSH, CDR2 LQKENI. The CDR3 is CASSPRDSSGANVLTF. DNA for the CDR3: TGTGCCAGCTCACCAAGGGACAGCTCTGGGGCCAACGTCCTGACTTTC.

V usage is TRBV7-2 and J usage is TRBJ2-3; D uncertain. The CDR3 runs to 13 residues. Trimming cost V 1 base and J 4 bases, with 6 bases left between them. CDR1 and CDR2 (germline): SGHTA, FQGNSA. CDR3 DNA: TGTGCCAGCAGCTTAGATGGCGCAGATACGCAGTATTTT. Residues: CASSLDGADTQYF.

This clonotype was seen ten or more times. The J gene is TRBJ1-4, the V gene TRBV7-9; 7 bases agree with TRBD1. Unmatched junction bases numbered 10, after V lost 6 bases and J lost 12 bases. Germline values: CDR1 SEHNR, CDR2 FQNEAQ (reference sequence). The CDR3 covers 13 residues. CDR3 protein: CASSLGQMGELFF. CDR3 in DNA: TGTGCCAGCAGTCTGGGACAGATGGGGGAACTGTTTTTT.

The rearrangement uses TRBV7-2 and TRBJ1-1; 9 nucleotides agree with TRBD1. The germline gives CDR1 SGHTA, CDR2 FQGNSA. CDR3 length equals 15 residues. The junction had 5 bases not matched to a gene; V was cut back by 5 bases and J by 1 base. CDR3: CASSVTGGKNTEAFF. CDR3 DNA sequence: TGTGCCAGCAGCGTGACAGGGGGGAAGAACACTGAAGCTTTCTTT.